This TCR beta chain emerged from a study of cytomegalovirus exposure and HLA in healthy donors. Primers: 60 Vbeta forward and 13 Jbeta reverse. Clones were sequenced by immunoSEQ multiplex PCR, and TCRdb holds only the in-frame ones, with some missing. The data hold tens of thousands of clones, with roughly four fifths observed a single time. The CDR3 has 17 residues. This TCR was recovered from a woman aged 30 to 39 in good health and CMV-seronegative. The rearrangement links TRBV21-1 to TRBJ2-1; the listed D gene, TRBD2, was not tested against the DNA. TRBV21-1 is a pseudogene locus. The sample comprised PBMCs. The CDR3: CASTSNPASGRMGEQFF. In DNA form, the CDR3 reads TGTGCCAGCACCTCTAACCCGGCTAGCGGGAGAATGGGGGAGCAGTTCTTC.